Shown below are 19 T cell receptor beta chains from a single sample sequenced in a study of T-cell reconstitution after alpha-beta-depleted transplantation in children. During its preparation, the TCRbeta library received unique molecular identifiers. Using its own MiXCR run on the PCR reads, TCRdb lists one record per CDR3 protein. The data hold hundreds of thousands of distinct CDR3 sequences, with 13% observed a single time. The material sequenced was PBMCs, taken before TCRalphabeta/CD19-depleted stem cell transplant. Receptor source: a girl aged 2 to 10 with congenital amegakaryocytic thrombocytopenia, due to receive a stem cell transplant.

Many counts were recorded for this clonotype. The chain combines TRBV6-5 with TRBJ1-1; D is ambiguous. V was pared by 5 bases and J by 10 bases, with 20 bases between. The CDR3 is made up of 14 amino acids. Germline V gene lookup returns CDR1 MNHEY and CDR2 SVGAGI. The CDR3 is CASSPSDPSRGAFF. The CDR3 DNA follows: TGTGCCAGCAGTCCGTCCGATCCCAGCCGTGGAGCTTTCTTT.

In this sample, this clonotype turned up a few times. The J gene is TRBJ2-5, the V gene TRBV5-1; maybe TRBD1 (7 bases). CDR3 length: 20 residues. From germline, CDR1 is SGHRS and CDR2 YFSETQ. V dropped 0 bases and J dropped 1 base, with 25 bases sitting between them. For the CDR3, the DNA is TGCGCCAGCAGCTTGGCCCTATCGGGCGGAGGGGGCGGGCCCCAAGAGACCCAGTACTTC. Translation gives CASSLALSGGGGGPQETQYF.

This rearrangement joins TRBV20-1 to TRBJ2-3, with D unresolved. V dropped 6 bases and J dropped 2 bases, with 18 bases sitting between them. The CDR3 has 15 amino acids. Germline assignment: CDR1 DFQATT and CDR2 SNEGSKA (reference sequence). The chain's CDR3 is CSAPTTSLPTDTQYF. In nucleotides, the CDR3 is TGCAGTGCCCCTACTACCAGTTTACCCACAGATACGCAGTATTTT.

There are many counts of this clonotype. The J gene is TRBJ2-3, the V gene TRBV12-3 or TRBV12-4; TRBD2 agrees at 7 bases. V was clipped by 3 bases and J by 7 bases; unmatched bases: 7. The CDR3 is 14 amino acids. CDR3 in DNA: TGTGCCAGCAGTTTTGGGGGGGAGGCACATACGCAGTATTTT. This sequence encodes CASSFGGEAHTQYF.

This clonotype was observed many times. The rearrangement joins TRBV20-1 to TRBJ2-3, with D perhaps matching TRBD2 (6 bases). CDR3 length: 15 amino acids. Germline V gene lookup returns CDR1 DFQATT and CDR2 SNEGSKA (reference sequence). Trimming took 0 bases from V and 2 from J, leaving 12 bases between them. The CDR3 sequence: CSARDLLAATDTQYF. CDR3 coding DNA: TGCAGTGCTAGAGATCTCTTAGCGGCCACAGATACGCAGTATTTT.

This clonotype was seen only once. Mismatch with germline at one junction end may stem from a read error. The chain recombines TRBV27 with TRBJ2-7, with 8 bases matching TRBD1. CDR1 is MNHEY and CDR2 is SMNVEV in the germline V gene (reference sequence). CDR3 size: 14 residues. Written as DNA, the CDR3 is TGTGCCTGCAGTACAGGGGGGCTCTCCTACGAGCAGTACTTC. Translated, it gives CACSTGGLSYEQYF.

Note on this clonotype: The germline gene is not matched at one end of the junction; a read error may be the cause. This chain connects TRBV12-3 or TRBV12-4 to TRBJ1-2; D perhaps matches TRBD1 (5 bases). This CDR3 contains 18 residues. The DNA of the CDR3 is TGTGCCATCAGTTTATTGGGGACTCTCGAAGAGGCTAACTATGGCTACACCTTC. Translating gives CAISLLGTLEEANYGYTF.

This chain's CDR3 is CASSSVSGPLHF. CDR3 bases: TGTGCCAGCAGCTCCGTCTCCGGTCCCCTCCACTTT. The gene calls are TRBV27 and TRBJ1-6; unclear D gene. CDR3 length: 12 residues. Germline CDR1 reads MNHEY; CDR2 reads SMNVEV (reference sequence). Trimming left V 6 bases short and J 13 bases short, with 13 bases between.

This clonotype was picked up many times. The CDR3: CASSLEPSVRGGGQFF. For the CDR3, the DNA is TGCGCCAGCAGCTTGGAACCGAGCGTCAGGGGAGGAGGGCAGTTCTTC. This chain links TRBV5-1 with TRBJ2-1; the D gene could be TRBD1 or TRBD2 (6 bases each). Germline V gene data show CDR1 as SGHRS and CDR2 as YFSETQ. V was pared by 0 bases and J by 12 bases, with 22 bases between. CDR3 size: 16 residues.

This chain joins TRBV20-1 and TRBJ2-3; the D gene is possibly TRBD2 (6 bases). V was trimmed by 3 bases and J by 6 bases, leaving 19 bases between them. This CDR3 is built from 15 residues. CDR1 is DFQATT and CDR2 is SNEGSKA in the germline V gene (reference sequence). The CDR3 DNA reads TGCAGTGCTAGGGACCCCCCGGGACTCACCGATACGCAGTATTTT. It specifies CSARDPPGLTDTQYF.

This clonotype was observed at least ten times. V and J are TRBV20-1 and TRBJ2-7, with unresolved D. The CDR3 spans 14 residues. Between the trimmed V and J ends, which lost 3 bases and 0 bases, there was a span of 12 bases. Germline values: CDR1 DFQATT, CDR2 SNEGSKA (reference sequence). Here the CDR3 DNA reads TGCAGTGCTAGCCCACTGAGGAGCTCCTACGAGCAGTACTTC. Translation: CSASPLRSSYEQYF.

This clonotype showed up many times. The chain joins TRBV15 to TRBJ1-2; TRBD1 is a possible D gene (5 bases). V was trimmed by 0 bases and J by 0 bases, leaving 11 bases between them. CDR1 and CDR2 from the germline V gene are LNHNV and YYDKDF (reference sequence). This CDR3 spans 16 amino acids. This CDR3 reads CATSRDRATANYGYTF. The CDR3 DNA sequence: TGTGCCACCAGCAGAGACAGGGCGACCGCTAACTATGGCTACACCTTC.

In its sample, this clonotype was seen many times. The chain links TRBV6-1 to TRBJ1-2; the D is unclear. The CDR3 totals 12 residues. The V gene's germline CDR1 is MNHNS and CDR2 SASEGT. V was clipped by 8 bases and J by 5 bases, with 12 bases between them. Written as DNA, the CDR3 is TGTGCCAGCTTCCGGGGAGGGTATGGCTACACCTTC. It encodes CASFRGGYGYTF.

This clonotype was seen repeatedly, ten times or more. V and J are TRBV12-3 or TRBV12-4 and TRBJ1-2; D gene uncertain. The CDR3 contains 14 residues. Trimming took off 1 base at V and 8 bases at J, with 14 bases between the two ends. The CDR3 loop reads CASSLESLGGGYTF. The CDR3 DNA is TGTGCCAGCAGTTTAGAATCGCTCGGTGGCGGCTACACCTTC.

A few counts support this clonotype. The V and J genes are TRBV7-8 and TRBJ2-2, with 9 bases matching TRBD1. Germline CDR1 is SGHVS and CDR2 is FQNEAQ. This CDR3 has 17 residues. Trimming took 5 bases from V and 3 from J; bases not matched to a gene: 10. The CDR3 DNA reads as TGTGCCAGCAGCAGCTTAAGACAGGGGGTCGACACCGGGGAGCTGTTTTTT. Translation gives CASSSLRQGVDTGELFF.

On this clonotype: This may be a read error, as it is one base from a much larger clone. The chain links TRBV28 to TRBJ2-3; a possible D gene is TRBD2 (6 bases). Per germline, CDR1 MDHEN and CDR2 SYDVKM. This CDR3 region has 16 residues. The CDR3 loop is CASSLRERGGTDTHYF. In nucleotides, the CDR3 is TGTGCCAGCAGTTTACGGGAGAGGGGAGGCACAGATACGCATTATTTT.

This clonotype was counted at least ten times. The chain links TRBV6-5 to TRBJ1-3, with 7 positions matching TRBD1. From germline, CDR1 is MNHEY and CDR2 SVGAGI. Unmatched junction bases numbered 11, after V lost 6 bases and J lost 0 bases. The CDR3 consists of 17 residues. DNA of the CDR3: TGTGCCAGCAGCCACGGGGGGACAGTCCGCTCTGGAAACACCATATATTTT. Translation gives CASSHGGTVRSGNTIYF.

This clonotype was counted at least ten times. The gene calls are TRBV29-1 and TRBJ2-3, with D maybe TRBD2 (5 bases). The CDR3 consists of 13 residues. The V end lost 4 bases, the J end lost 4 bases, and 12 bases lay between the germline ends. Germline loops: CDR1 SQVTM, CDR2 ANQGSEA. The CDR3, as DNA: TGCAGCGTTGTCGACTATGTCCCAGATACGCAGTATTTT. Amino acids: CSVVDYVPDTQYF.

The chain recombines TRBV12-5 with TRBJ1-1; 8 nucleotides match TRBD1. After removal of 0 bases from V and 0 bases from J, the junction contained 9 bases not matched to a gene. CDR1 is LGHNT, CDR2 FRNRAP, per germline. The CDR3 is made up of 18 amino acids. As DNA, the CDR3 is TGTGCTAGTGGTTTGGTTCTCAGGGGGCCGGAGATGAACACTGAAGCTTTCTTT. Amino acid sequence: CASGLVLRGPEMNTEAFF.